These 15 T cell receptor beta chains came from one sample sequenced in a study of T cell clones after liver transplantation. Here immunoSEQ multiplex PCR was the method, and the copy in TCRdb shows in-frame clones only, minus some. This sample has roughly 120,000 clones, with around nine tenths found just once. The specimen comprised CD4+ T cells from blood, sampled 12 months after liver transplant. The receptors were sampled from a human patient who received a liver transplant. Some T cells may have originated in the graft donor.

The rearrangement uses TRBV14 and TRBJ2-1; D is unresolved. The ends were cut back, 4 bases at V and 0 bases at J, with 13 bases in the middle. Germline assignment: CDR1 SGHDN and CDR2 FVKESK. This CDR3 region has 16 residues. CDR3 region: CASSPPMASSYNEQFF. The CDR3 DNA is TGTGCCAGCAGCCCGCCCATGGCGAGCTCCTACAATGAGCAGTTCTTC. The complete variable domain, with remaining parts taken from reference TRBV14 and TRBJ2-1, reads EAGVTQFPSHSVIEKGQTVTLRCDPISGHDNLYWYRRVMGKEIKFLLHFVKESKQDESGMPNNRFLAERTGGTYSTLKVQPAELEDSGVYFCASSPPMASSYNEQFFGPGTRLTVL.

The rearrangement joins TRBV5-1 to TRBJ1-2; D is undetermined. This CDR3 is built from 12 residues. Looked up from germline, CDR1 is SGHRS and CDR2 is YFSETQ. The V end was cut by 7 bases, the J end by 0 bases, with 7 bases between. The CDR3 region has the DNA TGCGCCAGCGGGTCTCCTAACTATGGCTACACCTTC. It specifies CASGSPNYGYTF.

The DNA for the CDR3 is TGTGCCAGCAAGGGGACAGGGCGATCTAATGAAAAACTGTTTTTT. This codes for CASKGTGRSNEKLFF. The chain recombines TRBV28 with TRBJ1-4, with 9 bases lining up with TRBD1. Germline-derived CDR1 and CDR2 are MDHEN and SYDVKM. After removal of 7 bases from V and 3 bases from J, the junction contained 6 bases not matched to a gene. CDR3 size: 15 residues.

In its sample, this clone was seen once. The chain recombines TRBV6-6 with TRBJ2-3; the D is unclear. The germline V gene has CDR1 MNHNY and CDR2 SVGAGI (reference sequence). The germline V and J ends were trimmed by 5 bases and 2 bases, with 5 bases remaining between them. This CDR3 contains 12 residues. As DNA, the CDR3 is TGTGCCAGCAGTACCGCCACAGATACGCAGTATTTT. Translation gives CASSTATDTQYF.

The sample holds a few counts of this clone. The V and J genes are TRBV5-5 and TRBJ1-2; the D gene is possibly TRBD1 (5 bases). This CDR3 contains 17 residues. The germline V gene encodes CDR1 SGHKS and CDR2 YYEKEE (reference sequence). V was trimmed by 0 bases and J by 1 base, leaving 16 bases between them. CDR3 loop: CASSLDWSDSHNYGYTF. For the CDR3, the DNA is TGTGCCAGCAGCTTGGATTGGTCCGACAGCCATAACTATGGCTACACCTTC.

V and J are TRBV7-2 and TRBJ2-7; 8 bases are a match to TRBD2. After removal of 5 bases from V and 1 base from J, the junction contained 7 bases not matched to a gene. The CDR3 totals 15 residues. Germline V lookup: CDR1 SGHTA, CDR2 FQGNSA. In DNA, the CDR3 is TGTGCCAGCAGCCCGCTTGGCGGGAGGTCCTACGAGCAGTACTTC. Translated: CASSPLGGRSYEQYF.

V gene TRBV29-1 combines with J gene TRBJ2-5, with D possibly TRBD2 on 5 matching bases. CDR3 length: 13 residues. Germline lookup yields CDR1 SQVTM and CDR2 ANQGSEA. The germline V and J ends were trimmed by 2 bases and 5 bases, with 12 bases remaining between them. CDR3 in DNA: TGCAGCGTTGAATGGTATAGAGGGGAGACCCAGTACTTC. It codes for CSVEWYRGETQYF.

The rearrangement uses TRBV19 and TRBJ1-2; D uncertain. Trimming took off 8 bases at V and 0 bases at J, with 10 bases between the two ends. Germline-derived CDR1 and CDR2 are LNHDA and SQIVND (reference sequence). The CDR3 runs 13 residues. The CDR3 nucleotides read TGTGCCAGTCGCGATACAGCTAACTATGGCTACACCTTC. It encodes CASRDTANYGYTF.

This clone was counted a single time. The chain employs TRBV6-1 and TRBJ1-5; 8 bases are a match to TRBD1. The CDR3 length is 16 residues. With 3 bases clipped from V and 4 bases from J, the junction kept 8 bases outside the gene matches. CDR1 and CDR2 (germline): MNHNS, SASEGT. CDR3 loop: CASSELGGQVNQPQHF. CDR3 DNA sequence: TGTGCCAGCAGTGAGCTAGGGGGACAGGTAAATCAGCCCCAGCATTTT.

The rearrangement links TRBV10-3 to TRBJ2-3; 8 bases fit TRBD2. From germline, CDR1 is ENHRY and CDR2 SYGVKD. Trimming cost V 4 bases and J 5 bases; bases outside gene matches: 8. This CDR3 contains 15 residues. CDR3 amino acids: CAISADGGVGDTQYF. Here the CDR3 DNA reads TGTGCCATCAGTGCTGACGGGGGGGTAGGAGATACGCAGTATTTT.

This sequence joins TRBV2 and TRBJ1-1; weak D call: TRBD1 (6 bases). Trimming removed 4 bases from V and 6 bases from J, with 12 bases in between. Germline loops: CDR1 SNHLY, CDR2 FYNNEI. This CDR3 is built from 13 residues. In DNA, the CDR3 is TGTGCCAGCAGTGGCACCACAGGGTCTGAAGCTTTCTTT. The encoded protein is CASSGTTGSEAFF. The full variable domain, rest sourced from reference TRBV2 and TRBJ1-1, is EPEVTQTPSHQVTQMGQEVILRCVPISNHLYFYWYRQILGQKVEFLVSFYNNEISEKSEIFDDQFSVERPDGSNFTLKIRSTKLEDSAMYFCASSGTTGSEAFFGQGTRLTVV.

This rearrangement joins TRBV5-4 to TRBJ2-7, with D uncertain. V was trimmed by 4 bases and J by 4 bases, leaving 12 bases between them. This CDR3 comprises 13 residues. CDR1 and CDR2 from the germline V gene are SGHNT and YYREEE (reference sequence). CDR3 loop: CASSHRAAYEQYF. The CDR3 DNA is TGTGCCAGCAGCCACCGGGCCGCTTACGAGCAGTACTTC.

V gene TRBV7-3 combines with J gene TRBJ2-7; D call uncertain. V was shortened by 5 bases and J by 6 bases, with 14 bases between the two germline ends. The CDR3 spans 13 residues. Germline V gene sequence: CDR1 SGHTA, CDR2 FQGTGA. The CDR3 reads CASSLTTTTEQYF. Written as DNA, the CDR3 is TGTGCCAGCAGCCTTACCACCACCACCGAGCAGTACTTC.

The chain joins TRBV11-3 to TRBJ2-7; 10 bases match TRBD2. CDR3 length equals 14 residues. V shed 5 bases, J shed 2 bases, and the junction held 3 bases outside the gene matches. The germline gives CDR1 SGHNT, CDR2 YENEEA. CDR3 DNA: TGTGCCAGCAGCCTGGGACTAGCGACCTACGAGCAGTACTTC. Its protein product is CASSLGLATYEQYF.

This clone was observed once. The CDR3 reads CASSLEASGSTDTQYF. CDR3 nucleotide sequence: TGCGCCAGCAGCTTGGAGGCTAGCGGGAGTACAGATACGCAGTATTTT. The chain has TRBV5-1 and TRBJ2-3, with TRBD2 identical over 10 bases. Losses at the gene ends were 0 bases for V and 3 bases for J; bases not matched to a gene: 4. Germline lookup yields CDR1 SGHRS and CDR2 YFSETQ. The CDR3 loop spans 16 amino acids.